This T cell receptor (beta chain) derives from a study of post-analysis software for immune sequencing data. Germline lookup yields CDR1 SGHRS and CDR2 YFSETQ. J gave up 8 bases and V 1 base, and 7 bases lay outside the gene matches. The CDR3 length is 17 residues. As to this clonotype: Its antigen is undetermined.

Presence of unique molecular identifiers characterized the TCR beta cDNA libraries. TCRdb recomputed calls from the PCR reads with MiXCR, one row per CDR3 protein. The sample lists roughly 650,000 distinct CDR3 sequences, around 64% occurring once. General study findings and limits: Compared with controls, patients had more of about 5 TRBV segments, including TRBV5-6, TRBV5-1 and TRBV20-1. With F measure, samples from one preparation batch clustered together strongly. When compared against controls, multiple sclerosis patients showed significantly lower normalized Chao1 diversity.

Sequencing was performed on blood. The chain uses TRBV5-1 and TRBJ2-1, with TRBD2 identical over 15 bases. The sequence came from a girl between 2 and 10 years old with multiple sclerosis. In DNA form, the CDR3 reads TGCGCCAGCAGCTTGCAAGGACTAGCGGGAGGGAAGCATGAGCAGTTCTTC. Its protein is CASSLQGLAGGKHEQFF.